A selection of T cell receptor beta chains follows, all from one sample in a study of T cell repertoires in cytomegalovirus infection. TCRdb reprocessed the reads via MiXCR and lists one record per CDR3 protein. This table holds just over 450,000 distinct CDR3 sequences, under 55% found once. These receptors' antigens are unknown. The source was cultured PBMCs, collected from culture after CMV antigen stimulation. These receptors all come from a human donor in good health (CMV status not recorded). Some clones in this sample may be carry-over from other donors' samples. The CDR3 runs from the conserved cysteine through the conserved F or W. Each record gives: V gene, D gene, clone size, J gene, CDR3 protein, CDR3 DNA. The D gene is left open where the match is weak. Only some rows state a clone size, as once, few, many or a class for expanded clones.

V gene: TRBV5-1
D gene: -
clone size: -
J gene: TRBJ2-3
CDR3 protein: CASSFYPTGVATDTQYF
CDR3 DNA: TGCGCCAGCAGCTTCTATCCGACAGGAGTCGCCACAGATACGCAGTATTTT

V gene: TRBV5-4
D gene: -
clone size: -
J gene: TRBJ1-1
CDR3 protein: CASSSLGTPNMNTEAFF
CDR3 DNA: TGTGCCAGCAGCTCCCTCGGGACACCAAATATGAACACTGAAGCTTTCTTT

V gene: TRBV12-3/TRBV12-4
D gene: TRBD2
clone size: -
J gene: TRBJ2-7
CDR3 protein: CASNPGGSGPTYEQYF
CDR3 DNA: TGTGCCAGCAACCCGGGAGGTAGCGGACCCACCTACGAGCAGTACTTC

V gene: TRBV12-3/TRBV12-4
D gene: TRBD2
clone size: few
J gene: TRBJ2-5
CDR3 protein: CASSQRGAGVTQYF
CDR3 DNA: TGTGCCAGCAGCCAGCGGGGGGCCGGGGTGACCCAGTACTTC

V gene: TRBV27
D gene: -
clone size: -
J gene: TRBJ1-2
CDR3 protein: CASSLSVGGNYGYTF
CDR3 DNA: TGTGCCAGCAGTTTATCGGTAGGGGGAAACTATGGCTACACCTTC

V gene: TRBV6-1
D gene: -
clone size: -
J gene: TRBJ2-3
CDR3 protein: CAILTRGGPRTDTQYF
CDR3 DNA: TGTGCCATCCTAACAAGGGGGGGTCCTCGCACAGATACGCAGTATTTT

V gene: TRBV25-1
D gene: -
clone size: -
J gene: TRBJ1-2
CDR3 protein: CASSDLRDGGYGYTF
CDR3 DNA: TGTGCCAGCAGTGACCTCCGGGACGGGGGCTATGGCTACACCTTC

V gene: TRBV7-2
D gene: -
clone size: -
J gene: TRBJ2-3
CDR3 protein: CASSPQRLTDTQYF
CDR3 DNA: TGTGCCAGCAGCCCCCAGCGACTCACAGATACGCAGTATTTT

V gene: TRBV27
D gene: TRBD1
clone size: -
J gene: TRBJ2-5
CDR3 protein: CASRRTGGWETQYF
CDR3 DNA: TGTGCCAGCAGGCGGACAGGGGGCTGGGAGACCCAGTACTTC

V gene: TRBV7-2
D gene: -
clone size: few
J gene: TRBJ1-3
CDR3 protein: CASSPTLSGNTIYF
CDR3 DNA: TGTGCCAGCAGCCCGACTCTCTCTGGAAACACCATATATTTT

V gene: TRBV11-3
D gene: TRBD2
clone size: few
J gene: TRBJ2-3
CDR3 protein: CASSLVGGRAADTQYF
CDR3 DNA: TGTGCCAGCAGCTTAGTGGGCGGGAGGGCCGCAGATACGCAGTATTTT

V gene: TRBV6-5
D gene: -
clone size: -
J gene: TRBJ2-1
CDR3 protein: CASTRAPDMDEQFF
CDR3 DNA: TGTGCCAGCACCCGGGCGCCGGACATGGATGAGCAGTTCTTC

V gene: TRBV2
D gene: -
clone size: -
J gene: TRBJ1-3
CDR3 protein: CASSAAGYRNTIYF
CDR3 DNA: TGTGCCAGCAGTGCCGCAGGGTACCGAAACACCATATATTTT

V gene: TRBV7-1
D gene: TRBD1
clone size: -
J gene: TRBJ1-5
CDR3 protein: CASSTGQGSFQPQHF
CDR3 DNA: TGTGCCAGCAGCACGGGACAGGGGTCTTTTCAGCCCCAGCATTTT

V gene: TRBV6-6
D gene: TRBD1
clone size: few
J gene: TRBJ2-1
CDR3 protein: CASSSGTGLRNEQFF
CDR3 DNA: TGTGCCAGCAGCTCAGGGACAGGGCTTCGCAATGAGCAGTTCTTC

V gene: TRBV6-1
D gene: -
clone size: -
J gene: TRBJ2-7
CDR3 protein: CATYPKSYEQYF
CDR3 DNA: TGTGCCACCTACCCAAAATCCTACGAGCAGTACTTC

V gene: TRBV12-3/TRBV12-4
D gene: -
clone size: few
J gene: TRBJ1-5
CDR3 protein: CASSLWGLNQPQHF
CDR3 DNA: TGTGCCAGCAGTTTGTGGGGCCTCAATCAGCCCCAGCATTTT

V gene: TRBV6-2/TRBV6-3
D gene: -
clone size: -
J gene: TRBJ2-3
CDR3 protein: CASSNDGGLDTQYF
CDR3 DNA: TGTGCCAGCAGTAATGACGGGGGACTGGATACGCAGTATTTT

V gene: TRBV12-3/TRBV12-4
D gene: TRBD2
clone size: -
J gene: TRBJ2-1
CDR3 protein: CASSSRSGGSYNEQFF
CDR3 DNA: TGTGCCAGCAGTTCAAGATCGGGAGGGTCCTACAATGAGCAGTTCTTC

V gene: TRBV7-2
D gene: -
clone size: -
J gene: TRBJ2-5
CDR3 protein: CASSPAQVKETQYF
CDR3 DNA: TGTGCCAGCAGCCCCGCCCAGGTAAAGGAGACCCAGTACTTC

V gene: TRBV5-4
D gene: -
clone size: -
J gene: TRBJ1-4
CDR3 protein: CASSSVSDGHNEKLFF
CDR3 DNA: TGTGCCAGCAGCTCCGTCTCTGACGGCCATAATGAAAAACTGTTTTTT

V gene: TRBV25-1
D gene: -
clone size: -
J gene: TRBJ2-2
CDR3 protein: CASGGRGTGELFF
CDR3 DNA: TGTGCCAGCGGAGGGCGTGGCACCGGGGAGCTGTTTTTT

V gene: TRBV7-9
D gene: -
clone size: -
J gene: TRBJ1-2
CDR3 protein: CASSLGGGAQDYGYTF
CDR3 DNA: TGTGCCAGCAGCTTAGGAGGGGGGGCGCAGGACTATGGCTACACCTTC

V gene: TRBV28
D gene: -
clone size: -
J gene: TRBJ2-7
CDR3 protein: CASSFRQIPIYEQYF
CDR3 DNA: TGTGCCAGCAGTTTCAGACAGATACCTATTTACGAGCAGTACTTC

V gene: TRBV7-6
D gene: -
clone size: few
J gene: TRBJ2-7
CDR3 protein: CASSLQGSILRQYF
CDR3 DNA: TGTGCCAGCAGCTTGCAGGGTAGTATACTTCGGCAGTACTTC

V gene: TRBV6-2/TRBV6-3
D gene: -
clone size: few
J gene: TRBJ2-1
CDR3 protein: CASSRWAAPSYNEQFF
CDR3 DNA: TGTGCCAGCAGCCGGTGGGCGGCACCCTCCTACAATGAGCAGTTCTTC

V gene: TRBV7-2
D gene: -
clone size: -
J gene: TRBJ1-2
CDR3 protein: CASSFVTNYGYTF
CDR3 DNA: TGTGCCAGCAGCTTCGTCACCAACTATGGCTACACCTTC

V gene: TRBV12-3/TRBV12-4
D gene: -
clone size: -
J gene: TRBJ1-3
CDR3 protein: CASSPQGFTIYF
CDR3 DNA: TGTGCCAGCAGCCCTCAGGGGTTCACCATATATTTT

V gene: TRBV7-4
D gene: -
clone size: -
J gene: TRBJ2-4
CDR3 protein: CASSNRGAKNIQYF
CDR3 DNA: TGTGCCAGCAGCAACCGGGGAGCCAAAAACATTCAGTACTTC

V gene: TRBV6-1
D gene: -
clone size: -
J gene: TRBJ2-1
CDR3 protein: CASSKAGPRTYNEQFF
CDR3 DNA: TGTGCCAGCAGCAAAGCAGGGCCGAGGACTTACAATGAGCAGTTCTTC

V gene: TRBV7-2
D gene: -
clone size: -
J gene: TRBJ2-3
CDR3 protein: CASSFLRGWTDTQYF
CDR3 DNA: TGTGCCAGCAGCTTCCTCCGGGGTTGGACAGATACGCAGTATTTT

V gene: TRBV5-6
D gene: TRBD2
clone size: -
J gene: TRBJ2-1
CDR3 protein: CASSFLAGYNEQFF
CDR3 DNA: TGTGCCAGCAGCTTCCTAGCGGGGTACAATGAGCAGTTCTTC

V gene: TRBV7-2
D gene: -
clone size: many
J gene: TRBJ1-1
CDR3 protein: CASSYGGGNTEAFF
CDR3 DNA: TGTGCCAGCAGCTATGGTGGAGGGAACACTGAAGCTTTCTTT

V gene: TRBV15
D gene: -
clone size: few
J gene: TRBJ1-5
CDR3 protein: CATSREGFNSNQPQHF
CDR3 DNA: TGTGCCACCAGCAGAGAAGGTTTTAATAGCAATCAGCCCCAGCATTTT

V gene: TRBV7-2
D gene: -
clone size: many
J gene: TRBJ1-3
CDR3 protein: CASSPPGGGNTIYF
CDR3 DNA: TGTGCCAGCAGCCCACCCGGGGGAGGAAACACCATATATTTT

V gene: TRBV7-6
D gene: -
clone size: few
J gene: TRBJ2-7
CDR3 protein: CASSFTNYRAVMGEQYF
CDR3 DNA: TGTGCCAGCAGCTTTACTAACTACCGGGCCGTGATGGGGGAGCAGTACTTC

V gene: TRBV7-2
D gene: TRBD2
clone size: -
J gene: TRBJ2-3
CDR3 protein: CASSLVAVPRREYTQYF
CDR3 DNA: TGTGCCAGCAGCTTGGTTGCTGTGCCCCGGCGGGAGTATACGCAGTATTTT

V gene: TRBV11-1
D gene: TRBD2
clone size: -
J gene: TRBJ2-2
CDR3 protein: CATTPSAAGANTGELFF
CDR3 DNA: TGTGCCACAACCCCCTCTGCAGCGGGGGCAAACACCGGGGAGCTGTTTTTT

V gene: TRBV6-6
D gene: TRBD2
clone size: -
J gene: TRBJ2-3
CDR3 protein: CASSLTSGRALNTDTQYF
CDR3 DNA: TGTGCCAGCAGCCTAACTAGCGGGAGGGCCCTAAACACAGATACGCAGTATTTT

V gene: TRBV27
D gene: TRBD1
clone size: -
J gene: TRBJ2-7
CDR3 protein: CASSLFWTGQGIVYEQYF
CDR3 DNA: TGTGCCAGCAGTTTATTTTGGACGGGACAGGGGATTGTATACGAGCAGTACTTC

V gene: TRBV7-2
D gene: -
clone size: many
J gene: TRBJ2-7
CDR3 protein: CASSTLGASYEQYF
CDR3 DNA: TGTGCCAGCAGCACCCTCGGGGCTTCCTACGAGCAGTACTTC

V gene: TRBV19
D gene: -
clone size: -
J gene: TRBJ1-5
CDR3 protein: CASSNTIDKPQHF
CDR3 DNA: TGTGCCAGTAGTAACACCATTGATAAGCCCCAGCATTTT

V gene: TRBV14
D gene: -
clone size: -
J gene: TRBJ2-3
CDR3 protein: CASSQDGGASTDTQYF
CDR3 DNA: TGTGCCAGCAGCCAAGATGGCGGGGCTAGCACAGATACGCAGTATTTT

V gene: TRBV4-1
D gene: -
clone size: -
J gene: TRBJ1-3
CDR3 protein: CASRPTGRDGNTIYF
CDR3 DNA: TGCGCCAGCAGGCCAACAGGGCGGGATGGAAACACCATATATTTT

V gene: TRBV11-2
D gene: TRBD2
clone size: -
J gene: TRBJ2-7
CDR3 protein: CASSLGSGPSYEQYF
CDR3 DNA: TGTGCCAGCAGCTTAGGTAGCGGGCCTTCCTACGAGCAGTACTTC

V gene: TRBV29-1
D gene: -
clone size: -
J gene: TRBJ2-1
CDR3 protein: CSVNEQFF
CDR3 DNA: TGCAGCGTGAATGAGCAGTTCTTC

V gene: TRBV7-2
D gene: TRBD1
clone size: few
J gene: TRBJ1-3
CDR3 protein: CASSSGQGPGNTIYF
CDR3 DNA: TGTGCCAGCAGCTCGGGACAGGGCCCTGGAAACACCATATATTTT

V gene: TRBV5-1
D gene: -
clone size: -
J gene: TRBJ2-7
CDR3 protein: CASSLDQGLYEQYF
CDR3 DNA: TGCGCCAGCAGCTTGGACCAGGGTCTATACGAGCAGTACTTC

V gene: TRBV12-3/TRBV12-4
D gene: -
clone size: few
J gene: TRBJ1-1
CDR3 protein: CASSFGGEAFF
CDR3 DNA: TGTGCCAGCAGTTTTGGAGGTGAAGCTTTCTTT

V gene: TRBV7-8
D gene: -
clone size: few
J gene: TRBJ1-1
CDR3 protein: CASSPRAGVAEAFF
CDR3 DNA: TGTGCCAGCAGCCCCAGAGCGGGGGTCGCTGAAGCTTTCTTT

V gene: TRBV5-5
D gene: TRBD2
clone size: -
J gene: TRBJ2-1
CDR3 protein: CASSLGSGRAMYEQFF
CDR3 DNA: TGTGCCAGCAGCTTGGGAAGCGGGAGGGCCATGTATGAGCAGTTCTTC

V gene: TRBV6-1
D gene: TRBD1
clone size: -
J gene: TRBJ2-1
CDR3 protein: CASRYRGRNEQFF
CDR3 DNA: TGTGCCAGCAGGTACAGGGGGCGCAATGAGCAGTTCTTC

V gene: TRBV19
D gene: -
clone size: -
J gene: TRBJ2-7
CDR3 protein: CATAPGQRLYEQYF
CDR3 DNA: TGTGCCACCGCCCCCGGACAGAGGCTATACGAGCAGTACTTC

V gene: TRBV7-8
D gene: -
clone size: few
J gene: TRBJ1-2
CDR3 protein: CASSLAPGVDYGYTF
CDR3 DNA: TGTGCCAGCAGCTTAGCACCGGGAGTCGACTATGGCTACACCTTC

V gene: TRBV6-2/TRBV6-3
D gene: TRBD2
clone size: -
J gene: TRBJ2-5
CDR3 protein: CASSYGGGGTQYF
CDR3 DNA: TGTGCCAGCAGTTACGGCGGGGGGGGGACCCAGTACTTC